This entry lists 16 T cell receptor beta chains sequenced from one sample in a study of cytomegalovirus exposure and HLA in healthy donors. PCR primers comprised 60 Vbeta and 13 Jbeta primers. Repertoires were generated with immunoSEQ multiplex PCR, while TCRdb's copy carries only in-frame clones and drops some. The sample includes over 150,000 clones, approximately 78% seen only once; the top ten take more than 0.75%. The material sequenced was PBMCs. The receptors here all came from a girl aged 2 to 10 in good health and CMV-seropositive.

For the CDR3, the DNA is TGTGCCTGGAGACTCAGCGTAGATACGCAGTATTTT. Translated, it gives CAWRLSVDTQYF. V gene TRBV30 combines with J gene TRBJ2-3; the D is unclear. Germline V CDR1 and CDR2: GTSNPN, SVGIG (reference sequence). V shed 3 bases and J shed 5 bases, with 9 bases lying between them. The CDR3 is 12 residues long.

V and J are TRBV30 and TRBJ1-2; unclear D gene. Trimming left V 4 bases short and J 1 base short, with 4 bases between. CDR1 and CDR2 (germline): GTSNPN, SVGIG (reference sequence). This CDR3 has 11 residues. The CDR3 loop is CAWTDNYGYTF. CDR3 bases: TGTGCCTGGACAGATAACTATGGCTACACCTTC.

In its sample, this clone was seen a few times. V and J are TRBV30 and TRBJ1-1; D is ambiguous. V lost 3 bases and J lost 2, with 7 bases in between. The CDR3 spans 12 residues. Germline V gene lookup returns CDR1 GTSNPN and CDR2 SVGIG (reference sequence). CDR3 region: CAWRLSNTEAFF. CDR3 in DNA: TGTGCCTGGAGACTATCAAACACTGAAGCTTTCTTT.

The chain combines TRBV7-2 with TRBJ2-3; no reliable D call. This CDR3 is 14 amino acids long. Germline values: CDR1 SGHTA, CDR2 FQGNSA. The germline V and J ends were trimmed by 1 base and 1 base, with 6 bases remaining between them. Written as DNA, the CDR3 is TGTGCCAGCAGCTTAGGGCTGCGCACAGATACGCAGTATTTT. Translation gives CASSLGLRTDTQYF.

A word on this clone: Relative to the germline gene, one junction end is altered; a read error may explain this. The J gene is TRBJ1-2, the V gene TRBV4-2; 9 bases match TRBD1. The CDR3 is made up of 15 amino acids. Germline V gives CDR1 LGHNA, CDR2 YNFKEQ. CDR3: CASRQGDRENYGYTF. CDR3 coding DNA: TGTGCCAGCAGACAAGGGGACAGGGAGAACTATGGCTACACCTTC.

The chain recombines TRBV30 with TRBJ2-7; possibly TRBD2 for D (6 bases). The V end was cut by 0 bases, the J end by 2 bases, with 14 bases between. Germline V CDR1 and CDR2: GTSNPN, SVGIG (reference sequence). The CDR3 has 15 amino acids. The CDR3 DNA sequence: TGTGCCTGGAGTGTACGTGATAGCGGTCCCTACGAGCAGTACTTC. Protein product: CAWSVRDSGPYEQYF.

This chain links TRBV6-5 with TRBJ1-2, with D possibly TRBD1 on 6 matching bases. The CDR3 covers 16 residues. Germline CDR1 MNHEY, CDR2 SVGAGI. Between the trimmed V and J ends, which lost 2 bases and 2 bases, there was a span of 15 bases. Here the CDR3 reads CASSYSQGQGNYGYTF. For the CDR3, the DNA is TGTGCCAGCAGTTACAGCCAGGGGCAAGGGAACTATGGCTACACCTTC.

CDR3 nucleotides: TGCGCCAGCAGCTTGATGGGTATGAGGACAGATACGCAGTATTTT. It translates to CASSLMGMRTDTQYF. The chain has TRBV5-1 and TRBJ2-3; D unclear. CDR3 length: 15 amino acids. Germline V gene lookup returns CDR1 SGHRS and CDR2 YFSETQ. V lost 1 base, J lost 3 bases, and 12 bases lay in between.

V gene TRBV29-1 combines with J gene TRBJ1-1; 9 positions agree with TRBD1. With 4 bases clipped from V and 5 bases from J, the junction kept 8 bases outside the gene matches. CDR1 and CDR2 from the germline V gene are SQVTM and ANQGSEA. This CDR3 has 14 amino acids. This CDR3 is CSVARQGQGTEAFF. The CDR3 bases are TGCAGCGTTGCCCGACAGGGACAGGGAACTGAAGCTTTCTTT. Filled out from reference TRBV29-1 and TRBJ1-1, the complete variable domain reads SAVISQKPSRDICQRGTSLTIQCQVDSQVTMMFWYRQQPGQSLTLIATANQGSEATYESGFVIDKFPISRPNLTFSTLTVSNMSPEDSSIYLCSVARQGQGTEAFFGQGTRLTVV.

V is TRBV7-9 and J is TRBJ1-1; a weak D match, TRBD1 (5 bases). The germline CDR1 and CDR2 sequences are SEHNR and FQNEAQ (reference sequence). V was shortened by 1 base and J by 4 bases, with 16 bases between the two germline ends. The CDR3 runs to 16 residues. CDR3 nucleotides: TGTGCCAGCAGCTTAGGCCCCGGACACCCTACCACTGAAGCTTTCTTT. Amino acid sequence: CASSLGPGHPTTEAFF. The full variable domain, its missing parts supplied by reference TRBV7-9 and TRBJ1-1, is DTGVSQNPRHKITKRGQNVTFRCDPISEHNRLYWYRQTLGQGPEFLTYFQNEAQLEKSRLLSDRFSAERPKGSFSTLEIQRTEQGDSAMYLCASSLGPGHPTTEAFFGQGTRLTVV.

The rearrangement links TRBV6-5 to TRBJ2-7; D might be TRBD2 (5 bases). From germline, CDR1 is MNHEY and CDR2 SVGAGI. This CDR3 has 14 residues. The V gene lost 0 bases and the J gene lost 5 bases, with 11 bases spanning the gap. In DNA form, the CDR3 reads TGTGCCAGCAGTTACTCGTGGACTTGGAACGAGCAGTACTTC. Amino acids: CASSYSWTWNEQYF.

The chain combines TRBV7-3 with TRBJ2-6; no clear D gene. This CDR3 has 16 amino acids. Germline V gene lookup returns CDR1 SGHTA and CDR2 FQGTGA. V lost 2 bases and J 2 bases, leaving 10 bases between the germline ends. DNA of the CDR3: TGTGCCAGCAGCTTAGGCGGCGCAGCTGGGGCCAACGTCCTGACTTTC. Translating it yields CASSLGGAAGANVLTF.

The chain joins TRBV14 to TRBJ2-7, with 10 bases lining up with TRBD1. V shed 4 bases and J 4 bases; nucleotides not matched to a gene: 4. Germline loops: CDR1 SGHDN, CDR2 FVKESK. The CDR3 contains 14 residues. The CDR3 nucleotides read TGTGCCAGCAGCCCGGACAGGGGGGGATACGAGCAGTACTTC. This gives the protein CASSPDRGGYEQYF.

This chain connects TRBV5-1 to TRBJ1-2; 9 bases map to TRBD1. The CDR3 runs 16 residues. Trimming at V came to 0 bases and at J to 7 bases, leaving 10 bases not matched to a gene. Per germline, CDR1 SGHRS and CDR2 YFSETQ. The CDR3 region has the DNA TGCGCCAGCAGCTTGGCCGGGACAGGGCCCCAAGGTGGCTACACCTTC. It translates to CASSLAGTGPQGGYTF.

The genes are TRBV6-1 and TRBJ2-7; maybe TRBD2 (6 bases). CDR1 is MNHNS, CDR2 SASEGT, per germline. Trimming stripped 8 bases from V and 3 bases from J, with 11 bases between. This CDR3 region has 12 residues. The DNA for the CDR3 is TGTGCCAGCGGTCCGGGGGTCTACGAGCAGTACTTC. Amino acids: CASGPGVYEQYF.

The chain carries TRBV10-3 and TRBJ2-7; TRBD2 aligns across 8 bases. The germline V gene has CDR1 ENHRY and CDR2 SYGVKD. The V and J ends lost 4 bases and 1 base, in that order; junction bases with no gene match: 3. CDR3 size: 14 residues. CDR3 residues: CAISVSGSSYEQYF. The CDR3 DNA follows: TGTGCCATCAGTGTCAGCGGGAGTTCCTACGAGCAGTACTTC.